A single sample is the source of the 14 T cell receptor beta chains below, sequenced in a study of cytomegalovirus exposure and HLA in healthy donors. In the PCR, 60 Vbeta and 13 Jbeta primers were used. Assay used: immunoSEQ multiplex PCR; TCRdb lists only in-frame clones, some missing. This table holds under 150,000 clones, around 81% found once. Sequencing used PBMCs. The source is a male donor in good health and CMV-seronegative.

The chain's CDR3 is CASSKFRDRGSYEQYF. Written as DNA, the CDR3 is TGTGCCAGCAGCAAATTCCGGGACAGGGGCTCCTACGAGCAGTACTTC. This chain connects TRBV21-1 to TRBJ2-7; the listed D gene, TRBD1, was not tested against the DNA. TRBV21-1 is an annotated pseudogene. This CDR3 comprises 16 residues.

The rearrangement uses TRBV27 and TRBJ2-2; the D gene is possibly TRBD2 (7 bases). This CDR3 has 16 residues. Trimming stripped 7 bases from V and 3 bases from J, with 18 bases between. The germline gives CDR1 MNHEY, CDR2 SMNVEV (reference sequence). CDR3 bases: TGTGCCAGCACCCTAAGGGGGGGCGCCCACACCGGGGAGCTGTTTTTT. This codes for CASTLRGGAHTGELFF.

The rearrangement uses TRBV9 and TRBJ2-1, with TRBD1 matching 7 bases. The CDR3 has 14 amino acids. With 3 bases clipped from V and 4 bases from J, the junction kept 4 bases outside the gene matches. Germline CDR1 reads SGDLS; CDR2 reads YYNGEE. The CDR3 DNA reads TGTGCCAGCAGCGCGAGGGGACAGTACAATGAGCAGTTCTTC. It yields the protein CASSARGQYNEQFF.

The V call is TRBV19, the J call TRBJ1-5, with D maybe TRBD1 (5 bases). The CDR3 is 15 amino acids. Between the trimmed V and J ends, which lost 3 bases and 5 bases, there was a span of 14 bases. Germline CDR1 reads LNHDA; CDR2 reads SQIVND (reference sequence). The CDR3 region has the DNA TGTGCCAGTAGTATTCGACCCGGGGGTGATCAGCCCCAGCATTTT. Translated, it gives CASSIRPGGDQPQHF.

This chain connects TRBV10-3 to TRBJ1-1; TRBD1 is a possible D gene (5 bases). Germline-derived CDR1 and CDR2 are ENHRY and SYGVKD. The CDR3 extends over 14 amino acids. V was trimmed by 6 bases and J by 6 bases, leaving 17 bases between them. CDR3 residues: CAIRTTVGAAEAFF. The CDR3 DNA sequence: TGTGCCATCAGAACGACAGTGGGTGCGGCTGAAGCTTTCTTT.

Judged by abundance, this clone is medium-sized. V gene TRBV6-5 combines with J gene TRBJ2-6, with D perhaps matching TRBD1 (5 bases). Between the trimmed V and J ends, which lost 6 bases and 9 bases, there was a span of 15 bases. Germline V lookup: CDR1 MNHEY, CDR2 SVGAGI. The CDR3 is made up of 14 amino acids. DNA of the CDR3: TGTGCCAGCAGCTTAACGCAGGGTGGCAACGTCCTGACTTTC. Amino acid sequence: CASSLTQGGNVLTF.

In DNA, the CDR3 is TGTGCCAGCAGCTTCAAAAATAGCGGGGGGCTCCGCCTTACCTACGAGCAGTACTTC. This translates into CASSFKNSGGLRLTYEQYF. V and J are TRBV11-2 and TRBJ2-7; 10 nucleotides align to TRBD2. Germline CDR1 and CDR2: SGHAT and FQNNGV. J lost 2 bases, V lost 3 bases, and 16 bases had no gene match. This CDR3 is 19 amino acids long.

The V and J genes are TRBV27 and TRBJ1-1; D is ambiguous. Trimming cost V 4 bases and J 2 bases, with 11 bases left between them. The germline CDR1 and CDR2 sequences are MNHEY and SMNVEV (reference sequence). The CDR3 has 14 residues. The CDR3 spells CASSSRFSNTEAFF. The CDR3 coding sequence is TGTGCCAGCAGTTCCCGTTTTAGCAACACTGAAGCTTTCTTT.

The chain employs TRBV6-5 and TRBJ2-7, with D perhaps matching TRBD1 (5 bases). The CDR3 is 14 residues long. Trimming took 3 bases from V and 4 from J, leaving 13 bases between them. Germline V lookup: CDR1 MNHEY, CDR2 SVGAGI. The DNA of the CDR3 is TGTGCCAGCAGTTATTACGGCAGGGAATACGAGCAGTACTTC. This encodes CASSYYGREYEQYF.

The CDR3 nucleotides are TGTGCCAGCATGGCCGGGGCCAACGTCCTGACTTTC. Its translation is CASMAGANVLTF. This chain links TRBV11-2 with TRBJ2-6; D not certain. V gave up 7 bases and J gave up 4 bases, with 5 bases separating them. CDR3 size: 12 residues. Germline values: CDR1 SGHAT, CDR2 FQNNGV.

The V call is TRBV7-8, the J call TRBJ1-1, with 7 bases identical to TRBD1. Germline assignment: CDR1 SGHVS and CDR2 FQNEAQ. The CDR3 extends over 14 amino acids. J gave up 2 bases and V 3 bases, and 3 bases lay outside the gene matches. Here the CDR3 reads CASSLNRGNTEAFF. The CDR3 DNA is TGTGCCAGCAGCTTGAACAGGGGTAACACTGAAGCTTTCTTT. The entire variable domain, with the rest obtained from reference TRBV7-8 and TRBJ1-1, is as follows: GAGVSQSPRYKVAKRGQDVALRCDPISGHVSLFWYQQALGQGPEFLTYFQNEAQLDKSGLPSDRFFAERPEGSVSTLKIQRTQQEDSAVYLCASSLNRGNTEAFFGQGTRLTVV.

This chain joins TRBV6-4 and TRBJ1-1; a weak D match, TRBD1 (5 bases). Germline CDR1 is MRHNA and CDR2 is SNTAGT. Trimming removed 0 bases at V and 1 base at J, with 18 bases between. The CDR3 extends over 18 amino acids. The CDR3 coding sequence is TGTGCCAGCAGTGACTCTAGAACAGGCCGAGGTTGGAACACTGAAGCTTTCTTT. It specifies CASSDSRTGRGWNTEAFF.

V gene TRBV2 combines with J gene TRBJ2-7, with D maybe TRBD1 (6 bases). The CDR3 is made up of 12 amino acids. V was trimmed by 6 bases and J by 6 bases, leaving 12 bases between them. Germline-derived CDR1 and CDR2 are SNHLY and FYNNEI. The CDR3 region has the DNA TGTGCCAGCAGAATCGACAGGTCCGAGCAGTACTTC. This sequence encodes CASRIDRSEQYF.

The CDR3 bases are TGTGCCAGCAGCTTAGGGGGGGGTCAGCCCCAGCATTTT. Its protein product is CASSLGGGQPQHF. The gene calls are TRBV7-9 and TRBJ1-5; D may be TRBD1 (5 bases). V was trimmed by 1 base and J by 6 bases, leaving 7 bases between them. Looked up from germline, CDR1 is SEHNR and CDR2 is FQNEAQ (reference sequence). The CDR3 covers 13 residues.